This T cell receptor (beta chain) was found in a study of regulatory T cells in long-lasting Graves disease. Study observations and caveats: Persistent disease exhibited a predilection for TRBV28, TRBJ1-2 and TRBJ2-5. Between persistent patients, 2,500 to 3,500 public clonotypes were shared, exceeding the roughly 1,000 shared between new patients. Graves' patients with persistent disease showed TCR diversity lower than patients newly diagnosed.

The length of the CDR3 is 14 residues. The germline V and J ends were trimmed by 7 bases and 2 bases, with 13 bases remaining between them. This clonotype was recorded many times. Its cognate antigen is unknown. Library construction for TCR beta used iRepertoire HTBI primers and Arm-PCR of CDR3 regions. In TCRdb, the multiplex PCR reads were re-called with MiXCR into one record per CDR3 protein. The table lists 530,000 or so distinct CDR3 sequences, roughly 13% of them singletons. This sample's time point: newly diagnosed GD, antithyroid drugs for less than 3 months. The TCR library used RNA extracted from PBMCs. This same sample was also part of a study on T cells in Graves' hyperthyroidism and ophthalmopathy.

This chain uses TRBV12-3 or TRBV12-4 with TRBJ2-3, with D perhaps TRBD1 (6 bases). Sequencing used peripheral blood mononuclear cells (PBMCs), obtained at new diagnosis, from a patient treated with antithyroid drugs. The receptor comes from a man aged 25 to 40 with Graves disease. This CDR3 reads CASTLWDNTDTQYF. In DNA, the CDR3 is TGTGCCAGCACCCTCTGGGACAACACAGATACGCAGTATTTT.